This T cell receptor (beta chain) was identified during a study of T-cell reconstitution after alpha-beta-depleted transplantation in children. This CDR3 has 14 residues. V lost 3 bases and J 1 base, leaving 9 bases between the germline ends. Unique molecular identifiers were incorporated during preparation of the TCRbeta library. TCRdb re-analysed the PCR reads in MiXCR, keeping a single row per CDR3 protein. The sample has 200,000 to 300,000 distinct CDR3 sequences; about 11% are singletons. This clonotype occurred many times. The genes are TRBV12-3 or TRBV12-4 and TRBJ1-1; D not resolved. The source is a human donor who donated a stem cell graft to a child with acute lymphoblastic leukemia. This specimen consisted of PBMCs from the stem cell graft donor, obtained from the stem cell graft. This CDR3 is CASSLSVENTEAFF. In DNA, the CDR3 is TGTGCCAGCAGTTTGTCGGTAGAGAACACTGAAGCTTTCTTT.